This entry lists 10 T cell receptor beta chains sequenced from one sample in a study of CD8 T cells in Susac syndrome (dated by TCRdb to between 2018 and 2020). Libraries came from the immunoSEQ multiplex PCR assay. RNA was extracted using the RNeasy kit, and roughly 0.45 to 1 microgram was reverse transcribed with random hexamers. TCRdb reworked the public reads: Q25 trimming with fastp, MiXCR clone assembly, productive beta chains retained. One record per CDR3 amino acid sequence lists the most common genes and DNA. Across this sample there are approximately 230,000 distinct CDR3 sequences, with 80% to 95% seen only once. The ten most abundant clones make up around 0.067% of the sample. Material for sequencing was CD4+ T cells from PBMCs. The source of these receptors is a human donor with multiple sclerosis.

The gene calls are TRBV5-1 and TRBJ2-3; D not certain. V gave up 0 bases and J gave up 2 bases, with 10 bases separating them. Germline CDR1 reads SGHRS; CDR2 reads YFSETQ. This CDR3 spans 15 amino acids. For the CDR3, the DNA is TGCGCCAGCAGCTTGGAGGCGGCAGACACAGATACGCAGTATTTT. Amino acid sequence: CASSLEAADTDTQYF. The full variable domain, with the rest looked up from reference TRBV5-1 and TRBJ2-3, is KAGVTQTPRYLIKTRGQQVTLSCSPISGHRSVSWYQQTPGQGLQFLFEYFSETQRNKGNFPGRFSGRQFSNSRSEMNVSTLELGDSALYLCASSLEAADTDTQYFGPGTRLTVL.

V is TRBV30 and J is TRBJ2-7; possible D gene TRBD2, 6 bases. The V and J ends lost 3 bases and 9 bases respectively, with 18 bases between them. Germline-derived CDR1 and CDR2 are GTSNPN and SVGIG (reference sequence). The CDR3 has 13 amino acids. Written as DNA, the CDR3 is TGTGCCTGGAGCCGACCCCTGGAGGGTGGGCAGTACTTC. It codes for CAWSRPLEGGQYF.

CDR3 protein: CSVEGDSLEAFF. The CDR3 bases are TGCAGCGTTGAAGGGGACAGCCTTGAAGCTTTCTTT. The genes are TRBV29-1 and TRBJ1-1; 7 bases match TRBD1. The CDR3 covers 12 residues. The germline V gene has CDR1 SQVTM and CDR2 ANQGSEA. J lost 7 bases, V lost 1 base, and 3 bases had no gene match.

The chain is built from TRBV9 and TRBJ2-1; a possible D gene is TRBD2 (6 bases). The CDR3 is 16 residues long. V was trimmed by 3 bases and J by 8 bases, leaving 21 bases between them. Germline V gene data show CDR1 as SGDLS and CDR2 as YYNGEE. Here the CDR3 reads CASSAGGWEAGYEQFF. In nucleotides, the CDR3 is TGTGCCAGCAGCGCAGGAGGGTGGGAGGCGGGATATGAGCAGTTCTTC. Full variable domain (remainder filled in from reference TRBV9 and TRBJ2-1): DSGVTQTPKHLITATGQRVTLRCSPRSGDLSVYWYQQSLDQGLQFLIQYYNGEERAKGNILERFSAQQFPDLHSELNLSSLELGDSALYFCASSAGGWEAGYEQFFGPGTRLTVL.

This clonotype is a singleton in its sample. Its ends do not fully match the called genes, so a read error is possible. The rearrangement joins TRBV12-3 or TRBV12-4 to TRBJ1-1; weak D call: TRBD1 (6 bases). The CDR3 has 14 amino acids. CDR3 bases: TGTGCCAGCAATTTACAGGGCTTACCTACTGAAGCTTTCTTT. Its protein product is CASNLQGLPTEAFF.

This clonotype has a single count. The chain employs TRBV11-2 and TRBJ2-7, with 13 bases matching TRBD2. V shed 10 bases and J 5 bases; nucleotides not matched to a gene: 8. The CDR3 sequence is 14 residues long. From germline, CDR1 is SGHAT and CDR2 FQNNGV. The CDR3 sequence is CATKQGTSGNEQYV. The CDR3 DNA sequence: TGTGCCACTAAACAAGGGACTAGCGGGAACGAGCAGTACGTC.

This clonotype came up once. CDR3 region: CSAPTGGDNSPLHF. Here the CDR3 DNA reads TGCAGTGCCCCGACAGGGGGCGATAATTCACCCCTCCACTTT. The chain links TRBV20-1 to TRBJ1-6, with 10 bases lining up with TRBD1. Germline assignment: CDR1 DFQATT and CDR2 SNEGSKA (reference sequence). This CDR3 contains 14 residues. The V gene end was trimmed by 6 bases and the J gene end by 5 bases; junction bases not matched to a gene: 4.

This clonotype was seen only once. The chain has TRBV6-5 and TRBJ1-2, with 10 bases fitting TRBD1. Trimming at V came to 2 bases and at J to 9 bases, leaving 9 bases not matched to a gene. The CDR3 is made up of 15 amino acids. Germline CDR1 MNHEY, CDR2 SVGAGI. As DNA, the CDR3 is TGTGCCAGCAGTTACCCTACGGGACAGGGGAGAAGCTACACCTTC. As protein: CASSYPTGQGRSYTF.

V usage is TRBV7-2 and J usage is TRBJ1-1; possibly TRBD1 for D (5 bases). The CDR3 has 15 residues. V was pared by 1 base and J by 0 bases, with 9 bases between. Germline CDR1 reads SGHTA; CDR2 reads FQGNSA. Here the CDR3 reads CASSLGGYMNTEAFF. Here the CDR3 DNA reads TGTGCCAGCAGCTTAGGGGGCTACATGAACACTGAAGCTTTCTTT.

The J gene is TRBJ2-3, the V gene TRBV28, with D maybe TRBD2 (6 bases). Trimming took off 7 bases at V and 0 bases at J, with 11 bases between the two ends. This CDR3 has 14 amino acids. CDR1 MDHEN and CDR2 SYDVKM come from the germline V gene. CDR3 protein: CASNHGGSTDTQYF. The DNA of the CDR3 is TGTGCCAGCAACCACGGGGGTAGCACAGATACGCAGTATTTT.